This entry lists 25 T cell receptor beta chains sequenced from one sample in a study of T cells in Graves' hyperthyroidism and ophthalmopathy. TCR beta CDR3 region amplification was performed from RNA transcripts. A set of HTBI primers served as the primers for a first-round RT-PCR of the TCR CDR3. TCRdb itself ran the multiplex PCR reads through MiXCR, one entry per CDR3 protein. The sample shows around 500,000 distinct CDR3 sequences, about 15% of them seen only once. The sample consisted of blood. The receptors were gathered from a woman in her thirties or forties with Graves' hyperthyroidism.

The chain joins TRBV7-2 to TRBJ2-5; no reliable D call. V lost 5 bases and J lost 2, with 12 bases in between. The germline gives CDR1 SGHTA, CDR2 FQGNSA. The CDR3 sequence is 14 residues long. The DNA for the CDR3 is TGTGCCAGCAGCCCTTCGGGCATTCAAGAGACCCAGTACTTC. Amino acid sequence: CASSPSGIQETQYF.

This chain links TRBV4-2 with TRBJ2-7, with 7 bases fitting TRBD1. In germline, CDR1 is LGHNA, CDR2 YNFKEQ. The CDR3 is 15 amino acids. Trimming took 4 bases from V and 3 from J; bases not matched to a gene: 9. CDR3 sequence reads: CASSRPGTVNYEQYF. Written as DNA, the CDR3 is TGTGCCAGCAGCCGGCCCGGGACAGTAAACTACGAGCAGTACTTC.

This clonotype has a handful of counts. The chain has TRBV2 and TRBJ1-5; no definite D call. There are 13 residues in the CDR3. V dropped 6 bases and J dropped 5 bases, with 11 bases sitting between them. Germline V gives CDR1 SNHLY, CDR2 FYNNEI. CDR3 DNA: TGTGCCAGCAGACGGAAGGGTCATCAGCCCCAGCATTTT. It is translated as CASRRKGHQPQHF.

With respect to this clonotype: The junction departs from the called germline gene at one end, perhaps through a read error. V usage is TRBV2 and J usage is TRBJ1-2, with 8 bases lining up with TRBD1. Germline loops: CDR1 SNHLY, CDR2 FYNNEI. The CDR3 extends over 13 amino acids. This CDR3 reads CASSTTGDYGYTF. The CDR3, as DNA: TGTGCCAGCAGCACGACAGGGGATTATGGCTACACCTTT.

This clonotype appeared many times. CDR3 amino acids: CASRRDGTGGYTF. CDR3 coding DNA: TGTGCCAGCAGGAGGGACGGGACGGGTGGCTACACCTTC. This sequence joins TRBV28 and TRBJ1-2, with D possibly being TRBD1 (5 bases). This CDR3 comprises 13 residues. The germline V gene encodes CDR1 MDHEN and CDR2 SYDVKM. V gave up 6 bases and J gave up 7 bases, with 15 bases separating them.

This clonotype appeared a few times. V is TRBV29-1 and J is TRBJ2-7; D gene uncertain. Trimming took 6 bases from V and 6 from J, leaving 15 bases between them. Germline V lookup: CDR1 SQVTM, CDR2 ANQGSEA. This CDR3 has 12 amino acids. DNA of the CDR3: TGCAGCGTCCTAGACACGTCGGCCGAGCAGTACTTC. Translated: CSVLDTSAEQYF.

This clonotype was recorded many times. The rearrangement uses TRBV18 and TRBJ2-7, with 12 bases matching TRBD1. Germline V gives CDR1 KGHSH, CDR2 LQKENI. Germline trimming cut 3 bases from V and 6 bases from J; bases unmatched to any gene: 3. The CDR3 is 14 amino acids. DNA of the CDR3: TGTGCCAGCTCACCGGGACAGGGGGCGGGCGAGCAGTACTTC. Translated: CASSPGQGAGEQYF.

This chain connects TRBV12-3 or TRBV12-4 to TRBJ2-7; the match to TRBD1 covers 7 bases. Losses at the gene ends were 5 bases for V and 3 bases for J; bases not matched to a gene: 10. This CDR3 contains 15 residues. CDR3 sequence (DNA): TGTGCCAGCAGTAAAAAACAGGGGATCGACTACGAGCAGTACTTC. This gives the protein CASSKKQGIDYEQYF.

V and J are TRBV19 and TRBJ1-5; D unclear. The CDR3 contains 13 residues. In germline, CDR1 is LNHDA, CDR2 SQIVND (reference sequence). Trimming left V 4 bases short and J 6 bases short, with 10 bases between. DNA of the CDR3: TGTGCCAGTAGTAAGGGCTTAGGTCAGCCCCAGCATTTT. Translation gives CASSKGLGQPQHF. Based on the CDR3 plus reference TRBV19 and TRBJ1-5, the full variable domain is DGGITQSPKYLFRKEGQNVTLSCEQNLNHDAMYWYRQDPGQGLRLIYYSQIVNDFQKGDIAEGYSVSREKKESFPLTVTSAQKNPTAFYLCASSKGLGQPQHFGDGTRLSIL.

Many counts were recorded for this clonotype. This chain connects TRBV7-8 to TRBJ2-1; the D is unclear. V was trimmed by 3 bases and J by 3 bases, leaving 12 bases between them. Germline CDR1 reads SGHVS; CDR2 reads FQNEAQ. The CDR3 totals 15 residues. Here the CDR3 reads CASSFMADGYNEQFF. CDR3 sequence (DNA): TGTGCCAGCAGCTTTATGGCAGACGGCTACAATGAGCAGTTCTTC. Looking up the rest from reference TRBV7-8 and TRBJ2-1 gives the full variable domain: GAGVSQSPRYKVAKRGQDVALRCDPISGHVSLFWYQQALGQGPEFLTYFQNEAQLDKSGLPSDRFFAERPEGSVSTLKIQRTQQEDSAVYLCASSFMADGYNEQFFGPGTRLTVL.

This clonotype occurred many times. The genes are TRBV2 and TRBJ2-3; D not certain. V gave up 4 bases and J gave up 4 bases, with 12 bases separating them. The length of the CDR3 is 14 residues. CDR1 is SNHLY and CDR2 is FYNNEI in the germline V gene. The CDR3 is CASSGILAADTQYF. CDR3 nucleotides: TGTGCCAGCAGTGGAATCCTTGCGGCAGATACGCAGTATTTT.

This clonotype showed up just a few times. The chain uses TRBV10-1 and TRBJ2-3; the D is unclear. V lost 2 bases and J lost 6, with 12 bases in between. Germline lookup yields CDR1 WNHNN and CDR2 SYGVQD (reference sequence). The CDR3 has 14 residues. This chain's CDR3 is CASSESWSSDTQYF. The DNA of the CDR3 is TGCGCCAGCAGTGAGAGTTGGAGTTCTGATACGCAGTATTTT.

This clonotype was seen repeatedly, ten times or more. The J gene is TRBJ2-2, the V gene TRBV7-2, with D perhaps being TRBD1 or TRBD2 (5 bases each). This CDR3 region has 13 residues. Germline CDR1 reads SGHTA; CDR2 reads FQGNSA. V was shortened by 4 bases and J by 7 bases, with 10 bases between the two germline ends. The CDR3 coding sequence is TGTGCCAGCAGCTCTCAGGGAGACGGGGAGCTGTTTTTT. The encoded protein is CASSSQGDGELFF. Filled out from reference TRBV7-2 and TRBJ2-2, the complete variable domain reads GAGVSQSPSNKVTEKGKDVELRCDPISGHTALYWYRQSLGQGLEFLIYFQGNSAPDKSGLPSDRFSAERTGGSVSTLTIQRTQQEDSAVYLCASSSQGDGELFFGEGSRLTVL.

This clonotype was seen repeatedly, ten times or more. V and J are TRBV18 and TRBJ2-7, with a tentative D call TRBD1 (6 bases). Germline CDR1 is KGHSH and CDR2 is LQKENI. Trimming left V 3 bases short and J 2 bases short, with 11 bases between. There are 14 residues in the CDR3. CDR3 nucleotides: TGTGCCAGCTCACCCCGGACAGACGCCTACGAGCAGTACTTC. This gives the protein CASSPRTDAYEQYF.

CDR3 sequence (DNA): TGTGCCAGCAGTACCCGCGGTGGGGGAGAGACCCAGTACTTC. This sequence encodes CASSTRGGGETQYF. The genes are TRBV25-1 and TRBJ2-5; D could derive from TRBD1 or TRBD2 (5 bases each). Germline V gives CDR1 MGHDK, CDR2 SYGVNS. The CDR3 loop spans 14 amino acids. The V gene lost 5 bases and the J gene lost 4 bases, with 14 bases spanning the gap. The variable domain in full, completed from reference TRBV25-1 and TRBJ2-5, reads EADIYQTPRYLVIGTGKKITLECSQTMGHDKMYWYQQDPGMELHLIHYSYGVNSTEKGDLSSESTVSRIRTEHFPLTLESARPSHTSQYLCASSTRGGGETQYFGPGTRLLVL.

This clonotype was counted ten times or more. V and J are TRBV6-1 and TRBJ2-1, with a weak D call TRBD2 (6 bases). The V and J ends lost 7 bases and 0 bases respectively, with 19 bases between them. CDR1 is MNHNS, CDR2 SASEGT, per germline. CDR3 length: 17 residues. The CDR3 loop is CASIDSGTSSSYNEQFF. CDR3 in DNA: TGTGCCAGCATTGACTCAGGGACTTCTAGCTCCTACAATGAGCAGTTCTTC.

This clonotype was observed many times. The chain uses TRBV6-2 or TRBV6-3 and TRBJ2-7, with D possibly matching TRBD2 (6 bases). Germline lookup yields CDR1 MNHEY and CDR2 SVGEGT. V gave up 7 bases and J gave up 0 bases, with 7 bases separating them. The CDR3 loop spans 12 amino acids. The CDR3 loop reads CASTGSSYEQYF. In DNA, the CDR3 is TGTGCCAGCACCGGGAGCTCCTACGAGCAGTACTTC.

The V call is TRBV28, the J call TRBJ1-5; perhaps TRBD1 as D (5 bases). Germline assignment: CDR1 MDHEN and CDR2 SYDVKM. Trimming cost V 7 bases and J 1 base, with 14 bases left between them. The CDR3 is 15 residues long. The CDR3 spells CASTLGGTSNQPQHF. CDR3 coding DNA: TGTGCCAGCACCCTGGGGGGTACGAGCAATCAGCCCCAGCATTTT.

The chain links TRBV29-1 to TRBJ2-1; 9 bases align to TRBD1. This CDR3 is 14 amino acids long. Germline V lookup: CDR1 SQVTM, CDR2 ANQGSEA. V shed 7 bases, J shed 6 bases, and the junction held 10 bases outside the gene matches. The DNA for the CDR3 is TGCAGCGGAACCGGGACAGGGCCGTTCAATGAGCAGTTCTTC. This codes for CSGTGTGPFNEQFF.

CDR3 amino acids: CASGSDGGKWNTEAFF. The DNA for the CDR3 is TGCGCCAGCGGCTCAGACGGCGGTAAGTGGAACACTGAAGCTTTCTTT. The V call is TRBV5-1, the J call TRBJ1-1; D unresolved. Trimming removed 7 bases at V and 1 base at J, with 20 bases between. This CDR3 is built from 16 residues. Germline V gene sequence: CDR1 SGHRS, CDR2 YFSETQ.

The V and J genes are TRBV18 and TRBJ1-1, with 7 bases matching TRBD1. This CDR3 has 13 amino acids. In germline, CDR1 is KGHSH, CDR2 LQKENI. Trimming took 6 bases from V and 6 from J; bases not matched to a gene: 7. The CDR3 reads CASSQQGIAEAFF. In DNA, the CDR3 is TGTGCCAGCTCCCAACAGGGGATCGCTGAAGCTTTCTTT.

The V and J genes are TRBV7-9 and TRBJ2-5; a possible D gene is TRBD1 (6 bases). Trimming shortened V by 5 bases and J by 2 bases, and 12 bases separated the two germline ends. The CDR3 is 14 residues long. Germline CDR1 SEHNR, CDR2 FQNEAQ (reference sequence). CDR3: CASSPGDAQETQYF. CDR3 in DNA: TGTGCCAGCAGCCCAGGGGATGCGCAAGAGACCCAGTACTTC.

There are many counts of this clonotype. The rearrangement joins TRBV2 to TRBJ1-1; possibly TRBD1 for D (6 bases). Germline V gene data show CDR1 as SNHLY and CDR2 as FYNNEI. V lost 4 bases to trimming and J lost 6 bases, with 15 bases between them. The CDR3 runs 14 residues. The CDR3 loop is CASSGAGGGSEAFF. DNA for the CDR3: TGTGCCAGCAGTGGGGCCGGGGGCGGGTCTGAAGCTTTCTTT.

This clonotype was recorded many times. J is TRBJ1-5 and V is TRBV2, with D hard to call. The germline V and J ends were trimmed by 3 bases and 9 bases, with 12 bases remaining between them. The CDR3 totals 13 residues. The germline CDR1 and CDR2 sequences are SNHLY and FYNNEI. CDR3 coding DNA: TGTGCCAGCAGTGATGGCCGGGTCGGGCCCCAGCATTTT. Translated: CASSDGRVGPQHF.

This clonotype was counted many times. The V gene is TRBV9, the J gene TRBJ2-1, with a possible D match to TRBD2 (5 bases). Germline loops: CDR1 SGDLS, CDR2 YYNGEE. The CDR3 extends over 13 amino acids. The ends were cut back, 4 bases at V and 10 bases at J, with 15 bases in the middle. The CDR3 bases are TGTGCCAGCAGCCCTCCGGCTAGCTGGGAGCAGTTCTTC. Translation gives CASSPPASWEQFF. The entire variable domain, with the rest obtained from reference TRBV9 and TRBJ2-1, is as follows: DSGVTQTPKHLITATGQRVTLRCSPRSGDLSVYWYQQSLDQGLQFLIQYYNGEERAKGNILERFSAQQFPDLHSELNLSSLELGDSALYFCASSPPASWEQFFGPGTRLTVL.